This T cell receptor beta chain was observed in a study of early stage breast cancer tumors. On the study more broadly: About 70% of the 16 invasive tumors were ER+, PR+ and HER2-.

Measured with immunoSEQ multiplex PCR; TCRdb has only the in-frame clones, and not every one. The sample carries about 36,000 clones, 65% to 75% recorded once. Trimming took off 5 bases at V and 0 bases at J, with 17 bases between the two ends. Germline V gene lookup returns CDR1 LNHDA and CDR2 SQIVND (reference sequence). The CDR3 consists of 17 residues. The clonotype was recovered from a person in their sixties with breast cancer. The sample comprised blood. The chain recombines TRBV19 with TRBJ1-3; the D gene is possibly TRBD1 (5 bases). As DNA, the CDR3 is TGTGCCAGTAGTTCCCTCAATCGGGGGGTCTCTGGAAACACCATATATTTT. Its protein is CASSSLNRGVSGNTIYF.